Given below is one T cell receptor beta chain in context. This specimen comes from a study of T cell changes during pregnancy in multiple sclerosis. Assay: immunoSEQ multiplex PCR; the TCRdb copy retains only in-frame clones and omits some. Of 57,000 or so clones listed, over 75% are singletons. CDR3 length: 16 amino acids. V gave up 1 base and J gave up 3 bases; unmatched junction bases: 5. Germline V gene data show CDR1 as MNHNS and CDR2 as SASEGT. The receptor's source is a female donor with multiple sclerosis, enrolled in a pregnancy study. V gene TRBV6-1 combines with J gene TRBJ2-2; 7 bases agree with TRBD2. The sample in question was peripheral blood, obtained in the first trimester of pregnancy. The CDR3 is CASSEGAGAYTGELFF. The CDR3 DNA reads TGTGCCAGCAGTGAAGGGGCGGGAGCGTACACCGGGGAGCTGTTTTTT.